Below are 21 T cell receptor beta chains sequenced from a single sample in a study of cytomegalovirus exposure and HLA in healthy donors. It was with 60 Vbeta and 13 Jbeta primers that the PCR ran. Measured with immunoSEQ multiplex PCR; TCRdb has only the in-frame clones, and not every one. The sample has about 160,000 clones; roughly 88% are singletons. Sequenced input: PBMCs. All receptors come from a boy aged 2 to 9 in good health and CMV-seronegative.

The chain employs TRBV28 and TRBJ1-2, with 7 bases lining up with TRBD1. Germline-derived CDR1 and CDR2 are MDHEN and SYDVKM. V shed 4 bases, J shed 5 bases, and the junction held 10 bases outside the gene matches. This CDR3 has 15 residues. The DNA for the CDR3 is TGTGCCAGCAGTTCCGCCGGGACAGATTTTTATGGCTACACCTTC. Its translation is CASSSAGTDFYGYTF.

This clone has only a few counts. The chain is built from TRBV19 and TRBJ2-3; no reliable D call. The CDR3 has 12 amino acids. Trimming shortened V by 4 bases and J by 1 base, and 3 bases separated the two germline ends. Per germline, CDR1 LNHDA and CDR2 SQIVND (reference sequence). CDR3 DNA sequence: TGTGCCAGTAGTAGAGGCACAGATACGCAGTATTTT. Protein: CASSRGTDTQYF.

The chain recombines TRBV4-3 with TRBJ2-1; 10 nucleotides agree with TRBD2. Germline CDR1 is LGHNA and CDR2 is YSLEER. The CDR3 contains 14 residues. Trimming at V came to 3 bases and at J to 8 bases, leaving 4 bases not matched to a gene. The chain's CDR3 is CASSQERGGDEQFF. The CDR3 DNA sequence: TGCGCCAGCAGCCAGGAGCGGGGGGGAGATGAGCAGTTCTTC.

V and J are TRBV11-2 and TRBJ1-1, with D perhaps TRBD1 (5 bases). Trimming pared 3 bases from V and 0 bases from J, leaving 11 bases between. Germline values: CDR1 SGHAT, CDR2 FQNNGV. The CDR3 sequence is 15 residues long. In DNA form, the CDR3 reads TGTGCCAGCAGCTTGGGGGGGTCCATGAACACTGAAGCTTTCTTT. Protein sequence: CASSLGGSMNTEAFF.

The CDR3 DNA follows: TGTGCCAGCAGTGAATTTCTTGAGCAGTTCTTC. It is translated as CASSEFLEQFF. V is TRBV25-1 and J is TRBJ2-1, with D unresolved. Deletions cut 1 base from V and 9 bases from J, with 4 bases between. Germline-derived CDR1 and CDR2 are MGHDK and SYGVNS. This CDR3 has 11 residues.

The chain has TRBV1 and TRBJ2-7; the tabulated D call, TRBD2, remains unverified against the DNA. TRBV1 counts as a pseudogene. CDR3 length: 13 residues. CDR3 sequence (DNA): TGCACCATCTTGACTAGCGGGAGCGGCGAGCAGTACTTC. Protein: CTILTSGSGEQYF.

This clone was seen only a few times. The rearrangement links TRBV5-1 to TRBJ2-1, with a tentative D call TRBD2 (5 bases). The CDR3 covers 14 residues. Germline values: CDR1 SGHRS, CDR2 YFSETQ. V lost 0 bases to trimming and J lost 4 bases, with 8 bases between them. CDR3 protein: CASSLVVAYNEQFF. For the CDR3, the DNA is TGCGCCAGCAGCTTGGTGGTAGCGTACAATGAGCAGTTCTTC.

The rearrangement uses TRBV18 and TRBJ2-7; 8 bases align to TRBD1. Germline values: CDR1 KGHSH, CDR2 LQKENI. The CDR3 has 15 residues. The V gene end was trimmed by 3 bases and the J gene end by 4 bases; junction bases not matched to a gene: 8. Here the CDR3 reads CASSPETGARYEQYF. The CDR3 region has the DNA TGTGCCAGCTCACCGGAGACAGGGGCGAGGTACGAGCAGTACTTC.

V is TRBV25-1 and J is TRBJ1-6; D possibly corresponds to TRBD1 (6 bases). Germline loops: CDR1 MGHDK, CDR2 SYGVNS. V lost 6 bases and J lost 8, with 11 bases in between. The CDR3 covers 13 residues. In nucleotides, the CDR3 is TGTGCCAGCAGAAGGACAGAAGATTCACCCCTCCACTTT. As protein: CASRRTEDSPLHF.

The chain's CDR3 is CASSSHHSGRARETQYF. The CDR3 coding sequence is TGTGCCAGCAGCAGTCATCATAGCGGGAGGGCCCGAGAGACCCAGTACTTC. This chain links TRBV7-2 with TRBJ2-5; 11 bases are a match to TRBD2. In germline, CDR1 is SGHTA, CDR2 FQGNSA. The CDR3 totals 17 residues. Trimming cost V 5 bases and J 4 bases; bases outside gene matches: 12.

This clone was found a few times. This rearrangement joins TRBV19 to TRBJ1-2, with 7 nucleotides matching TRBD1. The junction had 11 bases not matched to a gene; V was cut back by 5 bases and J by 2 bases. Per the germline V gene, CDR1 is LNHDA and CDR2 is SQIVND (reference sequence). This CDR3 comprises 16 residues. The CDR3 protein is CASSHLGDRANYGYTF. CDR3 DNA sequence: TGTGCCAGTAGTCACCTAGGAGACAGGGCCAACTATGGCTACACCTTC.

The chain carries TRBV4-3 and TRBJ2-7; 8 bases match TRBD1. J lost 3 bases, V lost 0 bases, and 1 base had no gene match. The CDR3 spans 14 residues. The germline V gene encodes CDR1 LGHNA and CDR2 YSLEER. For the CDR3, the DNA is TGCGCCAGCAGCCAAGACGACAGGGGCTACGAGCAGTACTTC. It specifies CASSQDDRGYEQYF.

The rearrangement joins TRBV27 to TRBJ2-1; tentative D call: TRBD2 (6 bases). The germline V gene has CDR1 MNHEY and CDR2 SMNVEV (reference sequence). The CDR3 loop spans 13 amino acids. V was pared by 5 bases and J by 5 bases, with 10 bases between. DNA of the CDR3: TGTGCCAGCAGTGCTAGCGTCCACAATGAGCAGTTCTTC. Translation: CASSASVHNEQFF.

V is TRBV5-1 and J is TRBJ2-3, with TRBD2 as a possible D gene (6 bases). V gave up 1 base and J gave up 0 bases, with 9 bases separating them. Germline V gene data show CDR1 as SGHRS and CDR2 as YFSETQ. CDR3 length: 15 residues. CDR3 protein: CASSLPSASTDTQYF. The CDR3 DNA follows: TGCGCCAGCAGCTTGCCTAGCGCTAGCACAGATACGCAGTATTTT. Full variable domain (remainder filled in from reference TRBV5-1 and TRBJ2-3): KAGVTQTPRYLIKTRGQQVTLSCSPISGHRSVSWYQQTPGQGLQFLFEYFSETQRNKGNFPGRFSGRQFSNSRSEMNVSTLELGDSALYLCASSLPSASTDTQYFGPGTRLTVL.

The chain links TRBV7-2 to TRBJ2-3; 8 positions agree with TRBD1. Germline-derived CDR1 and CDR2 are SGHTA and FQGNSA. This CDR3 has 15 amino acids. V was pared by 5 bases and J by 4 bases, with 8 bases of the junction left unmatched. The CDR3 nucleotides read TGTGCCAGCAGCCTACGGACAGGGTTGGCAGATACGCAGTATTTT. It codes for CASSLRTGLADTQYF.

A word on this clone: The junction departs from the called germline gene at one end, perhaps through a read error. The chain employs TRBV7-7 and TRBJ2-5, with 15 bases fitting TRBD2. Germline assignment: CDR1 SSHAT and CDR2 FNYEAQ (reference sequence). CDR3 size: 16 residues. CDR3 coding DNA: TGTGCTAGCAGCCCGGGACTAGCGGGAGGCCAAGAGACCCAGTACTTC. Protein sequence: CASSPGLAGGQETQYF.

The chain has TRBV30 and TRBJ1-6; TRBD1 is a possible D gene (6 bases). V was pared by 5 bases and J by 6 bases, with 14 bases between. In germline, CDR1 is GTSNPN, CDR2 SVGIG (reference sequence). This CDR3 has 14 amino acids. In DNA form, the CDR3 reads TGTGCCTGGGGTACAGGGCTGGGTAATTCACCCCTCCACTTT. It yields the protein CAWGTGLGNSPLHF. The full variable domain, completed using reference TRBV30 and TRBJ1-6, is SQTIHQWPATLVQPVGSPLSLECTVEGTSNPNLYWYRQAAGRGLQLLFYSVGIGQISSEVPQNLSASRPQDRQFILSSKKLLLSDSGFYLCAWGTGLGNSPLHFGNGTRLTVT.

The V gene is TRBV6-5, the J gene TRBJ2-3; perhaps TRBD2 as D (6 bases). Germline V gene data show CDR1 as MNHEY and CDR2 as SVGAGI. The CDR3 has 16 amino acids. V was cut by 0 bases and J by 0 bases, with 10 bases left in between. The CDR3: CASSYSAGLSTDTQYF. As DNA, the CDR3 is TGTGCCAGCAGTTACTCTGCGGGGCTTAGCACAGATACGCAGTATTTT.

CDR3 in amino acids: CASKRVEVDTQYF. CDR3 bases: TGTGCCAGTAAGCGGGTAGAGGTAGATACGCAGTATTTT. The chain uses TRBV19 and TRBJ2-3; D might be TRBD2 (6 bases). The length of the CDR3 is 13 residues. Germline V gives CDR1 LNHDA, CDR2 SQIVND (reference sequence). The V and J ends lost 7 bases and 5 bases respectively, with 13 bases between them.

The CDR3 DNA is TGTGCCAGCAGTTACTGGGGGGAGCCCGGTGAGCAGTACTTC. This encodes CASSYWGEPGEQYF. V usage is TRBV6-5 and J usage is TRBJ2-7; D is perhaps TRBD2 (6 bases). Between the trimmed V and J ends, which lost 1 base and 7 bases, there was a span of 14 bases. This CDR3 is 14 amino acids long. The germline V gene encodes CDR1 MNHEY and CDR2 SVGAGI.

In nucleotides, the CDR3 is TGTGCCAGCAGCGGCGGGCTAGCTTACGAGCAGTACTTC. It specifies CASSGGLAYEQYF. The chain links TRBV5-4 to TRBJ2-5, with D possibly being TRBD2 (5 bases). Judging by the DNA end, TRBJ2-7 fits better; the J call may be wrong. The germline V gene encodes CDR1 SGHNT and CDR2 YYREEE (reference sequence). The CDR3 runs to 13 residues.